This paragraph reports one T cell receptor beta chain. Its antigen remains unidentified. The record originates from a study of CD4 T cells in relation to SARS-CoV-2 and coronaviruses. Notes on the study in general: No crossreactivity against non-spike viral proteins was tested here. No donor gave both pre-pandemic and post-infection samples.

The method was immunoSEQ multiplex PCR; TCRdb's version includes in-frame clones alone and lacks a portion of them. The sample includes 60,000 or so clones, about 94% seen only once; the top ten take 0.13% to 0.15%. Unexposed donor CD4+ T cells date from about 2010-2018, before the COVID-19 pandemic. V shed 2 bases and J shed 0 bases, with 23 bases lying between them. Germline values: CDR1 KGHSH, CDR2 LQKENI. The CDR3 totals 20 residues. The sample taken for sequencing was naive CD4+ T cells from PBMCs. Noted subset: naive CD4+ T cells isolated by negative enrichment. This receptor was obtained from a human donor in good health. The chain has TRBV18 and TRBJ2-4; unclear D gene. The CDR3 nucleotides are TGTGCCAGCTCACCATTCGTAGAAGACGAGACCACAATAGCCAAAAACATTCAGTACTTC. Protein product: CASSPFVEDETTIAKNIQYF.